The next 9 T cell receptor beta chains were all read from a single sample in a study of T cells after yellow fever vaccination. Using its own MiXCR run on the 5' RACE reads, TCRdb lists one record per CDR3 protein. The table includes around 180,000 distinct CDR3 sequences, about 6.2% detected once. The material was CD4+ T cells sorted from PBMCs, obtained on the day of the first yellow fever vaccination. These receptors were obtained from a man aged 18 to 30 who received the YFV17D yellow fever vaccine.

The sample holds a few counts of this clonotype. The chain combines TRBV11-2 with TRBJ1-2; D is perhaps TRBD1 (6 bases). The CDR3 spans 16 residues. Between the trimmed V and J ends, which lost 0 bases and 4 bases, there was a span of 15 bases. From germline, CDR1 is SGHAT and CDR2 FQNNGV. The CDR3 is CASSLDRQVGSYGYTF. In DNA, the CDR3 is TGTGCCAGCAGCTTAGATAGACAGGTTGGGTCCTATGGCTACACCTTC.

This sequence joins TRBV7-2 and TRBJ2-5; 8 nucleotides line up with TRBD2. In germline, CDR1 is SGHTA, CDR2 FQGNSA. This CDR3 comprises 14 residues. The V and J ends lost 6 bases and 5 bases, in that order; junction bases with no gene match: 8. CDR3 nucleotides: TGTGCCAGCAGAAACTACGGGGGGGAGGAGACCCAGTACTTC. Its translation is CASRNYGGEETQYF.

This clonotype has a count of ten or more. This chain connects TRBV6-2 or TRBV6-3 to TRBJ2-5; D uncertain. CDR1 and CDR2 (germline): MNHEY, SVGEGT. This CDR3 comprises 12 residues. V gave up 5 bases and J gave up 3 bases, with 7 bases separating them. The DNA for the CDR3 is TGTGCCAGCAGTCCAACGGAAGAGACCCAGTACTTC. Translated, it gives CASSPTEETQYF.

The rearrangement uses TRBV4-1 and TRBJ1-2, with D perhaps TRBD1 (5 bases). The V gene lost 1 base and the J gene lost 8 bases, with 11 bases spanning the gap. Germline V CDR1 and CDR2: MGHRA, YSYEKL. The CDR3 is 13 amino acids. The CDR3 bases are TGCGCCAGCAGCCAAGTGGAAGGGGTCGGCTACACCTTC. Amino acids: CASSQVEGVGYTF.

This clonotype was observed many times. V and J are TRBV7-2 and TRBJ1-3, with 7 bases identical to TRBD1. Germline loops: CDR1 SGHTA, CDR2 FQGNSA. CDR3 length equals 15 residues. J lost 4 bases, V lost 1 base, and 4 bases had no gene match. The CDR3 bases are TGTGCCAGCAGCTTAGGAGGGGGCGGGGGAAACACCATATATTTT. Its protein product is CASSLGGGGGNTIYF.

This clonotype was observed at least ten times. The chain recombines TRBV7-2 with TRBJ2-3; a weak D match, TRBD1 (5 bases). Germline V CDR1 and CDR2: SGHTA, FQGNSA. This CDR3 is built from 13 residues. Trimming left V 6 bases short and J 2 bases short, with 9 bases between. CDR3 loop: CASRWTNTDTQYF. CDR3 in DNA: TGTGCCAGCAGGTGGACAAACACAGATACGCAGTATTTT.

The chain employs TRBV7-8 and TRBJ2-7; 7 nucleotides align to TRBD2. The V gene's germline CDR1 is SGHVS and CDR2 FQNEAQ. This CDR3 has 15 residues. Germline trimming cut 0 bases from V and 1 base from J; bases unmatched to any gene: 3. The CDR3 DNA follows: TGTGCCAGCAGCTTAGCGATAGCGGGTTCCTACGAGCAGTACTTC. Protein sequence: CASSLAIAGSYEQYF.

This clonotype was detected only a few times. V gene TRBV29-1 combines with J gene TRBJ1-5; 8 bases line up with TRBD1. The length of the CDR3 is 13 residues. Germline V gives CDR1 SQVTM, CDR2 ANQGSEA. J lost 5 bases, V lost 6 bases, and 6 bases had no gene match. The CDR3 nucleotides read TGCAGCGTCGTACAGGGGGAGGATCAGCCCCAGCATTTT. Translated, it gives CSVVQGEDQPQHF.

This clonotype has at least ten counts. CDR3 in DNA: TGTGCCAGCAGCTGGGGCGGGGGGGCCTACACCGGGGAGCTGTTTTTT. Its protein is CASSWGGGAYTGELFF. V gene TRBV7-8 combines with J gene TRBJ2-2; 9 bases map to TRBD2. In germline, CDR1 is SGHVS, CDR2 FQNEAQ. V gave up 4 bases and J gave up 3 bases; unmatched junction bases: 6. The CDR3 sequence is 16 residues long.